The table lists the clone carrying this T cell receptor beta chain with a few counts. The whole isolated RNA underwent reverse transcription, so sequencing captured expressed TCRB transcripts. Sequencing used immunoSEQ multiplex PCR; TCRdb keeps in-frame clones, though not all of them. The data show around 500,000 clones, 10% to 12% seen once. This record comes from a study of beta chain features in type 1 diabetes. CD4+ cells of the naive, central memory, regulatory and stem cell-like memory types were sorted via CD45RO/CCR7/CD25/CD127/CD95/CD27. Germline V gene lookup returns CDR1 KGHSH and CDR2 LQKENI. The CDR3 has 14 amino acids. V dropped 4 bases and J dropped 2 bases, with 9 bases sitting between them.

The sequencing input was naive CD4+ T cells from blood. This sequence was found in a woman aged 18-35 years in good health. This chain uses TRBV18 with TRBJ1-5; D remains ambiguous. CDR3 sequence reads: CASSQSPGNQPQHF. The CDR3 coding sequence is TGTGCCAGCTCACAGAGCCCAGGCAATCAGCCCCAGCATTTT.